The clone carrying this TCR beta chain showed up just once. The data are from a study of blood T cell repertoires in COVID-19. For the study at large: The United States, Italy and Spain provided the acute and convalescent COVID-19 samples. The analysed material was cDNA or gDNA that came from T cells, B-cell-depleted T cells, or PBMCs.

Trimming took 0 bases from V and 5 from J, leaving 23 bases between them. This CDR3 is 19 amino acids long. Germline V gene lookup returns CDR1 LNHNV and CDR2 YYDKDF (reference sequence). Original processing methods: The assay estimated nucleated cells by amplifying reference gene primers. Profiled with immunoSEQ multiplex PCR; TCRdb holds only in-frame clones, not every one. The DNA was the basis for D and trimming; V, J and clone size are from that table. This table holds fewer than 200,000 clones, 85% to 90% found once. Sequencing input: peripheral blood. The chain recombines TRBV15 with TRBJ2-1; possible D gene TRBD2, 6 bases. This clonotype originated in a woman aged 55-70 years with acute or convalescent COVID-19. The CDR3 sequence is CATSRDRGTSLATDNEQFF. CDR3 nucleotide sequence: TGTGCCACCAGCAGAGATCGGGGGACTTCGCTCGCTACTGACAATGAGCAGTTCTTC.